This T cell receptor beta chain is from a study of T cell responses to AZD1222 COVID-19 vaccine. Germline CDR1 SEHNR, CDR2 FQNEAQ (reference sequence). V was cut by 3 bases and J by 8 bases, with 11 bases left in between. The CDR3 has 13 amino acids. Clones were sequenced by immunoSEQ multiplex PCR, and TCRdb holds only the in-frame ones, with some missing. The sample includes roughly 150,000 clones, about 92% of them seen just once. General observations from the study: Targets within unmutated variant regions were reportedly found for nearly half of spike-specific TCRs. Repertoires were obtained only post-peak T cell response.

Comment on this clone: What it binds is unknown.

The rearrangement uses TRBV7-9 and TRBJ2-4; tentatively, D is TRBD2 (7 bases). Sequencing used peripheral blood, obtained on day 0 of AZD1222 vaccination. The TCR was taken from an adult in good health. CDR3 bases: TGTGCCAGCAGCTTCGAAGGGGGGGACATTCAGTACTTC. Protein sequence: CASSFEGGDIQYF.